This record looks at one T cell receptor beta chain sequence and its context. As yet, its antigen is unknown. The data stem from a study of cytomegalovirus exposure and HLA in healthy donors. The study, taken as a whole, reports: Most TCR sequences were seen very rarely across donors, but some public TCRs occurred in many. A missense variant in DCLRE1C was later tied to TCR beta V- and J-gene trimming. As a later analysis revealed, most CMV-associated TCR beta chains appeared HLA-restricted.

PCR used 60 Vbeta primers and 13 Jbeta primers. Produced via immunoSEQ multiplex PCR; TCRdb's table is partial and in-frame only. The sample has about 200,000 clones; 65% to 80% are singletons. The V gene end was trimmed by 1 base and the J gene end by 4 bases; junction bases not matched to a gene: 8. This CDR3 is built from 16 residues. Germline values: CDR1 SGHDN, CDR2 FVKESK. The J gene is TRBJ2-7, the V gene TRBV14; 9 positions agree with TRBD1. The sequence was obtained from a woman in her thirties or forties in good health and CMV-seronegative. Material for sequencing was PBMCs. The CDR3 is CASSQALTGGGYEQYF. The CDR3 DNA follows: TGTGCCAGCAGCCAAGCCCTCACAGGGGGCGGGTACGAGCAGTACTTC.